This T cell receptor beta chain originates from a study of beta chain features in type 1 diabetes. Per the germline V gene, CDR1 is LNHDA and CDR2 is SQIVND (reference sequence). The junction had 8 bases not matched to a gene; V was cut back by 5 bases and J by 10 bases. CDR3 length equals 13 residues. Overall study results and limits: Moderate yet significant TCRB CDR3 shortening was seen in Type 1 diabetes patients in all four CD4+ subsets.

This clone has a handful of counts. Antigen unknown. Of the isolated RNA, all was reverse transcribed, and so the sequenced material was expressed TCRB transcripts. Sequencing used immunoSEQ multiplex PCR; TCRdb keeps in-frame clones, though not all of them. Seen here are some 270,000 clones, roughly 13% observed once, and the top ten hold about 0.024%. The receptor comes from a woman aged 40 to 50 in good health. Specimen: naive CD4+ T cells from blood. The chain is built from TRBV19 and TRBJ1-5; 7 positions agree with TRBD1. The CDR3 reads CASSRDREEPQHF. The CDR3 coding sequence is TGTGCCAGTAGTCGCGACAGGGAGGAACCCCAGCATTTT.